One sample yielded the 11 T cell receptor beta chains listed below, sequenced in a study of graft-versus-host responses after intestinal transplantation. Sequencing used immunoSEQ multiplex PCR; TCRdb keeps in-frame clones, though not all of them. The sample has 95,000 to 100,000 clones, roughly 88% seen once. This sample comprised PBMCs, obtained 255 days after intestinal transplant. These TCRs come from a human patient who received an intestinal transplant, so some T cells may come from the graft donor.

This clone appeared a single time. The rearrangement links TRBV28 to TRBJ1-4; possibly TRBD1 for D (6 bases). CDR1 and CDR2 from the germline V gene are MDHEN and SYDVKM. This CDR3 is 17 amino acids long. V gave up 1 base and J gave up 4 bases, with 16 bases separating them. In nucleotides, the CDR3 is TGTGCCAGCAGTTTATCGGGGGCGCTGATAGGTAATGAAAAACTGTTTTTT. Protein product: CASSLSGALIGNEKLFF.

This sequence joins TRBV28 and TRBJ1-1, with 7 bases identical to TRBD1. The germline CDR1 and CDR2 sequences are MDHEN and SYDVKM. V lost 3 bases and J lost 4; bases outside the gene matches: 5. This CDR3 is built from 14 residues. CDR3 sequence (DNA): TGTGCCAGCAGTTTGCAGGGGGGGGGCACTGAAGCTTTCTTT. It is translated as CASSLQGGGTEAFF.

The chain uses TRBV7-9 and TRBJ2-2, with D perhaps TRBD1 or TRBD2 (6 bases each). CDR1 and CDR2 from the germline V gene are SEHNR and FQNEAQ (reference sequence). V gave up 2 bases and J gave up 4 bases, with 14 bases separating them. The CDR3 length is 16 residues. The CDR3 DNA is TGTGCCAGCAGCTTACTCGGGGGCGTTGGCACCGGGGAGCTGTTTTTT. Amino acid sequence: CASSLLGGVGTGELFF.

This chain links TRBV6-5 with TRBJ1-1; D is ambiguous. This CDR3 region has 14 residues. Germline CDR1 MNHEY, CDR2 SVGAGI. V lost 6 bases to trimming and J lost 0 bases, with 11 bases between them. CDR3 in DNA: TGTGCCAGCAGCTCTAGACCGATGAACACTGAAGCTTTCTTT. Encoded protein: CASSSRPMNTEAFF.

This sequence joins TRBV19 and TRBJ2-1, with a tentative D call TRBD2 (6 bases). The CDR3 has 15 residues. Germline assignment: CDR1 LNHDA and CDR2 SQIVND (reference sequence). V shed 0 bases and J shed 4 bases, with 10 bases lying between them. CDR3 residues: CASSIELARYNEQFF. In nucleotides, the CDR3 is TGTGCCAGTAGTATAGAGCTAGCGAGGTACAATGAGCAGTTCTTC.

The rearrangement uses TRBV6-1 and TRBJ1-5, with D perhaps matching TRBD1 (6 bases). V was clipped by 6 bases and J by 2 bases, with 8 bases between them. The CDR3 is 13 residues long. Germline loops: CDR1 MNHNS, CDR2 SASEGT. Here the CDR3 reads CASRSGGNQPQHF. CDR3 nucleotide sequence: TGTGCCAGCAGATCAGGGGGCAATCAGCCCCAGCATTTT.

V is TRBV19 and J is TRBJ1-5; D gene uncertain. V was trimmed by 0 bases and J by 5 bases, leaving 11 bases between them. The CDR3 runs 15 residues. The V gene's germline CDR1 is LNHDA and CDR2 SQIVND (reference sequence). The CDR3 spells CASSIDPVRHQPQHF. In DNA, the CDR3 is TGTGCCAGTAGTATAGATCCAGTCCGACATCAGCCCCAGCATTTT.

The chain recombines TRBV5-6 with TRBJ2-7, with D possibly being TRBD1 or TRBD2 (6 bases each). The CDR3 length is 15 residues. V lost 0 bases and J lost 2, with 12 bases in between. Germline V CDR1 and CDR2: SGHDT, YYEEEE. Here the CDR3 reads CASSLARGGPYEQYV. The CDR3 DNA reads TGTGCCAGCAGCTTGGCCAGGGGAGGCCCCTACGAGCAGTACGTC.

This clone was observed once. V gene TRBV13 combines with J gene TRBJ2-3; TRBD2 agrees at 14 bases. In germline, CDR1 is PRHDT, CDR2 FYEKMQ (reference sequence). V trimming: 8 bases; J trimming: 3 bases; junction bases outside the gene matches: 1. The CDR3 has 14 amino acids. CDR3 sequence reads: CASGTSGSTDTQYF. Written as DNA, the CDR3 is TGTGCCAGCGGGACTAGCGGGAGTACAGATACGCAGTATTTT.

V gene TRBV5-4 combines with J gene TRBJ1-6, with 7 bases lining up with TRBD1. The V gene end was trimmed by 4 bases and the J gene end by 10 bases; junction bases not matched to a gene: 5. CDR1 SGHNT and CDR2 YYREEE come from the germline V gene (reference sequence). This CDR3 contains 13 residues. CDR3 sequence reads: CASSPTGESPLHF. CDR3 sequence (DNA): TGTGCCAGCAGCCCTACAGGGGAATCACCCCTCCACTTT.

The V gene is TRBV15, the J gene TRBJ1-2; possible D gene TRBD1, 5 bases. Germline loops: CDR1 LNHNV, CDR2 YYDKDF (reference sequence). This CDR3 is 12 amino acids long. The V end was cut by 5 bases, the J end by 8 bases, with 12 bases between. The CDR3 reads CATSARGDGYTF. DNA of the CDR3: TGTGCCACCAGCGCCAGAGGGGACGGCTACACCTTC.